A single sample is the source of the 13 T cell receptor beta chains below, sequenced in a study of molecular identifiers for immune sequencing clone quantification. TCRdb recomputed calls from the PCR reads with MiXCR, one row per CDR3 protein. The repertoire has about 630,000 distinct CDR3 sequences, roughly 27% of them found once; the top ten carry about 0.81%. Sequencing input: naive CD8+ T cells from blood, with Jurkat cell RNA spiked in. Documented subset: FACS-sorted CD8+CD4-CCR7+CD45RA+ naive T cells. These receptors all come from a human donor in good health. Some libraries in this study had Jurkat cell RNA spiked in.

Of note for this clonotype: A single base separates this from a much larger clone, so it may be a read error. This chain joins TRBV27 and TRBJ2-3; D is possibly TRBD2 (5 bases). This CDR3 is 14 amino acids long. Germline V gene lookup returns CDR1 MNHEY and CDR2 SMNVEV (reference sequence). The CDR3 DNA reads as TGTGCCGGCAGCCCCGCCGGGGTTCCAGATACGCAGTATTTT. It yields the protein CAGSPAGVPDTQYF.

This clonotype appeared many times. This chain links TRBV7-2 with TRBJ2-1, with a possible D match to TRBD2 (5 bases). The V end was cut by 5 bases, the J end by 10 bases, with 15 bases between. The CDR3 has 13 residues. CDR1 is SGHTA and CDR2 is FQGNSA in the germline V gene. In nucleotides, the CDR3 is TGTGCCAGCAGCCCCTGGGCCAGCGGAGAGCAGTTCTTC. It translates to CASSPWASGEQFF.

This clonotype was seen a handful of times. This chain joins TRBV27 and TRBJ1-2; the D gene is possibly TRBD1 (5 bases). There are 16 residues in the CDR3. V was pared by 0 bases and J by 7 bases, with 18 bases between. The germline gives CDR1 MNHEY, CDR2 SMNVEV (reference sequence). The CDR3, as DNA: TGTGCCAGCAGTTTATCAGGGGCGCTTACCGCCTTTGGCTACACCTTC. This sequence encodes CASSLSGALTAFGYTF.

This clonotype was seen a few times. J is TRBJ2-2 and V is TRBV20-1; the match to TRBD2 covers 14 bases. The V gene's germline CDR1 is DFQATT and CDR2 SNEGSKA (reference sequence). The CDR3 extends over 18 amino acids. The V gene end was trimmed by 2 bases and the J gene end by 4 bases; junction bases not matched to a gene: 9. The CDR3 protein is CSARYVTSGRVSTGELFF. The CDR3 DNA sequence: TGCAGTGCTAGATATGTGACTAGCGGGAGGGTGAGCACCGGGGAGCTGTTTTTT.

Ten or more counts support this clonotype. The V call is TRBV24-1, the J call TRBJ2-2; D unclear. This CDR3 has 15 residues. Per germline, CDR1 KGHDR and CDR2 SFDVKD. Trimming left V 4 bases short and J 2 bases short, with 10 bases between. The CDR3 loop reads CATSEPIDNTGELFF. The CDR3 coding sequence is TGTGCCACCAGTGAACCTATAGATAACACCGGGGAGCTGTTTTTT.

This clonotype has only a few counts. The chain has TRBV7-9 and TRBJ1-3, with D tentatively TRBD1 (5 bases). CDR1 is SEHNR and CDR2 is FQNEAQ in the germline V gene (reference sequence). V was trimmed by 0 bases and J by 6 bases, leaving 12 bases between them. The CDR3 is made up of 15 amino acids. The CDR3 protein is CASSLAQGTANTIYF. The CDR3 nucleotides read TGTGCCAGCAGCTTAGCGCAGGGTACGGCAAACACCATATATTTT.

As to this clonotype: At one end the junction does not follow the germline gene, possibly because of a read error. This sequence joins TRBV4-2 and TRBJ1-5; maybe TRBD1 (5 bases). Germline V gives CDR1 LGHNA, CDR2 YNFKEQ. The CDR3 loop spans 17 amino acids. DNA for the CDR3: TGTGCCAGCAGCCAACCGATGACACAAGGGGTTGATCAGTCCCAGCATTTT. Translated: CASSQPMTQGVDQSQHF.

The table lists this clonotype with a few counts. The chain recombines TRBV23-1 with TRBJ2-7; perhaps D is TRBD1 or TRBD2 (5 bases each). TRBV23-1 is recorded as an ORF, its role being uncertain. The CDR3 runs 17 residues. The V end was cut by 0 bases, the J end by 3 bases, with 18 bases between. CDR3 protein: CASSQSNRQGENYEQYF. The CDR3 nucleotides read TGCGCCAGCAGTCAATCGAATCGGCAGGGAGAAAACTACGAGCAGTACTTC.

The chain uses TRBV20-1 and TRBJ2-1; 9 bases are shared with TRBD2. Germline CDR1 reads DFQATT; CDR2 reads SNEGSKA (reference sequence). The CDR3 consists of 15 residues. V shed 5 bases and J 8 bases; nucleotides not matched to a gene: 13. The CDR3 is CSARSGLAIFDEQFF. The CDR3 DNA follows: TGCAGTGCTCGGTCGGGACTAGCTATTTTCGATGAGCAGTTCTTC.

In its sample, this clonotype was seen many times. This chain connects TRBV3-1 to TRBJ2-3, with D tentatively TRBD1 or TRBD2 (6 bases each). Trimming took 0 bases from V and 6 from J, leaving 13 bases between them. The CDR3 has 15 residues. The germline CDR1 and CDR2 sequences are LGHDT and YNNKEL (reference sequence). CDR3 sequence (DNA): TGTGCCAGCAGCCAAGACGGGGGCGGGATCGATACGCAGTATTTT. This gives the protein CASSQDGGGIDTQYF.

The table lists this clonotype with a few counts. V is TRBV2 and J is TRBJ1-5, with 8 nucleotides matching TRBD1. Germline-derived CDR1 and CDR2 are SNHLY and FYNNEI. The trim removed 8 bases at V and 3 bases at J, leaving 6 bases unmatched. This CDR3 comprises 14 residues. The CDR3 here is CASLDRVDNQPQHF. The CDR3 DNA sequence: TGTGCCAGCTTGGACAGGGTGGACAATCAGCCCCAGCATTTT.

The rearrangement joins TRBV4-3 to TRBJ2-3; D ambiguous. This CDR3 has 15 residues. CDR1 and CDR2 (germline): LGHNA, YSLEER. Trimming cost V 0 bases and J 4 bases, with 11 bases left between them. CDR3 residues: CASSQDWVAADTQYF. The CDR3 region has the DNA TGCGCCAGCAGCCAAGATTGGGTAGCTGCAGATACGCAGTATTTT.

The chain recombines TRBV27 with TRBJ2-7; weak D call: TRBD1 (6 bases). The V gene's germline CDR1 is MNHEY and CDR2 SMNVEV (reference sequence). V was cut by 5 bases and J by 3 bases, with 14 bases left in between. There are 14 residues in the CDR3. The CDR3 spells CASSTRTTGYEQYF. The CDR3 DNA reads as TGTGCCAGCAGTACCCGAACGACAGGCTACGAGCAGTACTTC.